The T cell receptor beta chain described here comes from a study of regulatory T cells in long-lasting Graves disease. Findings of the study overall: Persistent disease samples used TRBV28, TRBJ1-2 and TRBJ2-5 preferentially. Researchers examined only peripheral blood and not thyroid tissue.

Time point noted: newly diagnosed GD, antithyroid drugs for less than 3 months. Making the TCR library involved RNA that had been extracted from PBMCs. On this clonotype: What it recognizes is unknown.

The CDR3 has 14 amino acids. Looked up from germline, CDR1 is LGHDT and CDR2 is YNNKEL (reference sequence). V lost 6 bases to trimming and J lost 4 bases; unmatched junction nucleotides: 9. Building of the TCR beta libraries involved iRepertoire HTBI primers and Arm-PCR of CDR3 regions. Authors' data handling: Looking across samples, the authors found about 62 TRBV and some 13 TRBJ segments. TCRdb reprocessed the multiplex PCR reads with MiXCR, giving one entry per CDR3 protein. TCRdb, not the original authors, processed these V and J calls. This sample carries 360,000 or so distinct CDR3 sequences, over 15% of them seen once, and the ten largest clones take 25% to 30%. The same data also went into a second study, on T cells in Graves' hyperthyroidism and ophthalmopathy. That study reports: It was considered stable Graves' hyperthyroidism when ophthalmopathy did not progress within 18 months.

The sequence derives from a man aged 40-50 years with Graves disease. The chain couples TRBV3-1 to TRBJ2-7; 7 positions match TRBD1. The sample consisted of peripheral blood mononuclear cells (PBMCs), taken at new diagnosis, from a patient treated with antithyroid drugs. The chain's CDR3 is CASSETGLTYEQYF. DNA for the CDR3: TGTGCCAGCAGTGAGACAGGGCTTACGTACGAGCAGTACTTC.